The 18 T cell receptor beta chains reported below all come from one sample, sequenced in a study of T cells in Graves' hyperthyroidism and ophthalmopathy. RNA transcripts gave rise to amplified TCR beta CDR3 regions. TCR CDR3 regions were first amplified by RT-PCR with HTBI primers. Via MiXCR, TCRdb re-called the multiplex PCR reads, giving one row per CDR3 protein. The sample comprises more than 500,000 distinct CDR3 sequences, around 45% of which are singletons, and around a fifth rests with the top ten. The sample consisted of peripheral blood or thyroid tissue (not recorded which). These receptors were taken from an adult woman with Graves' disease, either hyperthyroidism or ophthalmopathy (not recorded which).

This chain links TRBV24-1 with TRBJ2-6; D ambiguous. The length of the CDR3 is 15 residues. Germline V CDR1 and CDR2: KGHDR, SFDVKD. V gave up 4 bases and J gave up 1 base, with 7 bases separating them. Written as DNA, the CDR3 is TGTGCCACCAGTGAGGTAGAATCTGGGGCCAACGTCCTGACTTTC. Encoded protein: CATSEVESGANVLTF.

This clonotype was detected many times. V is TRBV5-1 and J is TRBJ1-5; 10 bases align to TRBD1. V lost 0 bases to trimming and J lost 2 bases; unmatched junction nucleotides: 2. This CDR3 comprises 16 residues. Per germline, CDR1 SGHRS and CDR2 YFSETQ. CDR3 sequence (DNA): TGCGCCAGCAGCTTGGAAGGGACAGGGGGCAATCAGCCCCAGCATTTT. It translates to CASSLEGTGGNQPQHF.

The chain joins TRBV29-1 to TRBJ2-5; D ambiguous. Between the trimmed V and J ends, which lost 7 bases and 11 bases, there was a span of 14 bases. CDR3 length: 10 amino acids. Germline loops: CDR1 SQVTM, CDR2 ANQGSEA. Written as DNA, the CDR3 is TGCAGCGATGTTTCAGGAGAGCAGTACTTC. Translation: CSDVSGEQYF.

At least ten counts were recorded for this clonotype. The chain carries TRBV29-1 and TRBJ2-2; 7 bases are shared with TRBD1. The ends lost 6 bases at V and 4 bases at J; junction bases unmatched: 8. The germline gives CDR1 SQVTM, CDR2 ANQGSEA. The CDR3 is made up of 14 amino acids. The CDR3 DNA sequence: TGCAGCGTGATGACAGGGTGGGGCACCGGGGAGCTGTTTTTT. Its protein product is CSVMTGWGTGELFF.

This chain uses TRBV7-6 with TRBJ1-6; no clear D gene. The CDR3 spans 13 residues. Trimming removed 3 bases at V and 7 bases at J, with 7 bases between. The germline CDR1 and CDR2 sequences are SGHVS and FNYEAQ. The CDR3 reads CASSLLGNSPLHF. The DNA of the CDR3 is TGTGCCAGCAGCTTGCTGGGGAATTCACCCCTCCACTTT.

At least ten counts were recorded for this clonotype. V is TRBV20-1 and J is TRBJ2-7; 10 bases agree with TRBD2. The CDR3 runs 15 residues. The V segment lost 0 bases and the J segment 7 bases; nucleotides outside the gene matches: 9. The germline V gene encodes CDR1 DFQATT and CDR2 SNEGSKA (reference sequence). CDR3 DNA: TGCAGTGCTAGAGATGTGCTAGCGGGAGCTAGGGAGCAGTACTTC. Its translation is CSARDVLAGAREQYF.

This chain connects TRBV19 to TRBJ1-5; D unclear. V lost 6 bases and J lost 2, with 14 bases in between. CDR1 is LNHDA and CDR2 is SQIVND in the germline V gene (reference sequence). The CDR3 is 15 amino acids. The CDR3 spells CASRERRWGNQPQHF. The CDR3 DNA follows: TGTGCCAGTAGGGAGAGGCGGTGGGGCAATCAGCCCCAGCATTTT.

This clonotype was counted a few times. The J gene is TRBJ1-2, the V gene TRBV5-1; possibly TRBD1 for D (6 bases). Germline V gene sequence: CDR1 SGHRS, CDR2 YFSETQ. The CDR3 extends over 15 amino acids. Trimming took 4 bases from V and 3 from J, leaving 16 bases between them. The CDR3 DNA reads TGCGCCAGCAGCGCCGAGACGGGGGGCGACTATGGCTACACCTTC. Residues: CASSAETGGDYGYTF. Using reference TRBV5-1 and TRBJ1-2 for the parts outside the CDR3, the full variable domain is KAGVTQTPRYLIKTRGQQVTLSCSPISGHRSVSWYQQTPGQGLQFLFEYFSETQRNKGNFPGRFSGRQFSNSRSEMNVSTLELGDSALYLCASSAETGGDYGYTFGSGTRLTVV.

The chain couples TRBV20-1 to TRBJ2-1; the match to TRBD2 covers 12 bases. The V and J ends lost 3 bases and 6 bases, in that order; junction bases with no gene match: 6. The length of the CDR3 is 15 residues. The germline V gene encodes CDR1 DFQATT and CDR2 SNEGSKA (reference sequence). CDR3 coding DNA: TGCAGTGCTAGCCGGCTGGGACTAGCGGGCAATGAGCAGTTCTTC. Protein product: CSASRLGLAGNEQFF.

Written as DNA, the CDR3 is TGTGCCAGCAGGATAGACAGGGTTTCTGGGGCCAACGTCCTGACTTTC. It codes for CASRIDRVSGANVLTF. This chain uses TRBV7-2 with TRBJ2-6; TRBD1 agrees at 7 bases. CDR1 is SGHTA, CDR2 FQGNSA, per germline. This CDR3 has 16 amino acids. Unmatched junction bases numbered 6, after V lost 6 bases and J lost 1 base.

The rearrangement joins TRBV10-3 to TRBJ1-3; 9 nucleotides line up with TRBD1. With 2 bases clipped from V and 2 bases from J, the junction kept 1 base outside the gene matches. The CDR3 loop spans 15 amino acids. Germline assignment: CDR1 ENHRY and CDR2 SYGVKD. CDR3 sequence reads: CAISERDRAGNTIYF. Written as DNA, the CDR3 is TGTGCCATCAGTGAGCGGGACAGGGCTGGAAACACCATATATTTT.

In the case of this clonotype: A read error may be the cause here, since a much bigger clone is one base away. The CDR3 DNA sequence: TGTGTCAGCAGCAAAGAGGGGAGCAATCAGCCCCAGCATTTT. This sequence encodes CVSSKEGSNQPQHF. V gene TRBV7-9 combines with J gene TRBJ1-5, with D possibly matching TRBD1 (5 bases). The CDR3 runs 14 residues. The germline gives CDR1 SEHNR, CDR2 FQNEAQ (reference sequence). Full variable domain (missing parts from reference TRBV7-9 and TRBJ1-5): DTGVSQNPRHKITKRGQNVTFRCDPISEHNRLYWYRQTLGQGPEFLTYFQNEAQLEKSRLLSDRFSAERPKGSFSTLEIQRTEQGDSAMYLCVSSKEGSNQPQHFGDGTRLSIL.

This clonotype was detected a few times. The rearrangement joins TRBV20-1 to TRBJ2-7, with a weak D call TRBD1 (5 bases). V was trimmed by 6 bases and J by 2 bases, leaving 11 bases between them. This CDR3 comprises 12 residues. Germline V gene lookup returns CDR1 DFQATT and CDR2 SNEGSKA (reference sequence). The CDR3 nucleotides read TGCAGTGCCGAAGGACAAACCTACGAGCAGTACTTC. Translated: CSAEGQTYEQYF.

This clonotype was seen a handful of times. As DNA, the CDR3 is TGTGCCATCAGTGATCGGGGGGAAGGTCGTGGCTACACCTTC. As protein: CAISDRGEGRGYTF. The chain employs TRBV10-3 and TRBJ1-2, with a tentative D call TRBD1 (5 bases). The CDR3 has 14 residues. The germline V gene has CDR1 ENHRY and CDR2 SYGVKD. With 3 bases removed from V and 7 bases from J, the gap between germline ends came to 15 bases.

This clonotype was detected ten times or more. The CDR3 nucleotides read TGCAGCGTGGGTGTGAATTCCTACGAGCAGTACTTC. Its translation: CSVGVNSYEQYF. The chain joins TRBV20-1 to TRBJ2-7; D unclear. The CDR3 has 12 residues. Germline CDR1 DFQATT, CDR2 SNEGSKA (reference sequence).

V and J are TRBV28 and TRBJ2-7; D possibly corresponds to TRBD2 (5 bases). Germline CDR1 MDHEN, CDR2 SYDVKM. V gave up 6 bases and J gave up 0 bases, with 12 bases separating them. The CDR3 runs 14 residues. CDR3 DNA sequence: TGTGCCAGCAGGTTCCGGGGTCTCTCCTACGAGCAGTACTTC. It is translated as CASRFRGLSYEQYF.

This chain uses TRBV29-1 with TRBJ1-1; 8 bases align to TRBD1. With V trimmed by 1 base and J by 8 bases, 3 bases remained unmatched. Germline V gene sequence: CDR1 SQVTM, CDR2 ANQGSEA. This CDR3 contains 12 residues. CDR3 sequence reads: CSVEGYRGEAFF. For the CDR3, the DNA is TGCAGCGTTGAAGGTTACAGGGGGGAAGCTTTCTTT. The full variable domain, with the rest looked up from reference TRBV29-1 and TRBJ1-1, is SAVISQKPSRDICQRGTSLTIQCQVDSQVTMMFWYRQQPGQSLTLIATANQGSEATYESGFVIDKFPISRPNLTFSTLTVSNMSPEDSSIYLCSVEGYRGEAFFGQGTRLTVV.

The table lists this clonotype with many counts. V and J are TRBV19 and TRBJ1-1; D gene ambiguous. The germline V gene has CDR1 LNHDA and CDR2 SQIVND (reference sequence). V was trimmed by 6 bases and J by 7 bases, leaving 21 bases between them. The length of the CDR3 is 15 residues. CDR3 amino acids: CASRLSLTLEGEAFF. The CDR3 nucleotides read TGTGCCAGTAGGCTATCCCTGACACTGGAAGGTGAAGCTTTCTTT.